The 2 T cell receptor beta chains below come from one sample, sequenced in a study of beta chain features in type 1 diabetes. Every isolated RNA sample was fully reverse transcribed, so sequencing captured expressed TCRB transcripts. Clones were read by immunoSEQ multiplex PCR, and TCRdb kept only the in-frame ones, dropping some. The repertoire holds roughly 350,000 clones, roughly 9.6% seen once, with around 0.015% in the top ten. The specimen sequenced was naive CD4+ T cells from blood. The receptors stem from a woman aged 25 to 39 in good health.

This clone was counted between two and nine times. The chain couples TRBV4-3 to TRBJ2-7, with D maybe TRBD1 (5 bases). Looked up from germline, CDR1 is LGHNA and CDR2 is YSLEER. This CDR3 region has 14 residues. Trimming took off 1 base at V and 6 bases at J, with 13 bases between the two ends. CDR3 coding DNA: TGCGCCAGCAGCCAAGTTTGGGCGACAGCCGAGCAGTACTTC. Protein: CASSQVWATAEQYF.

V gene TRBV4-2 combines with J gene TRBJ2-1; no clear D. This CDR3 region has 15 residues. The germline gives CDR1 LGHNA, CDR2 YNFKEQ. Trimming removed 2 bases from V and 6 bases from J, with 14 bases in between. The CDR3 DNA reads as TGTGCCAGCAGCCAACGGCAGGAAGTCCCCAATGAGCAGTTCTTC. Translating it yields CASSQRQEVPNEQFF.